This is a list of T cell receptor beta chains from one sample in a study of CD8+ T cells in alopecia areata. Assay: immunoSEQ multiplex PCR; the TCRdb copy retains only in-frame clones and omits some. The sample consists of around 190,000 clones, under 80% of them appearing once. Specimen: CD4+ T cells sorted from blood, collected between weeks 49 and 50, from a patient treated with tofacitinib. The receptors come from a human donor with alopecia areata. CDR3s leave out the opening cysteine and the closing phenylalanine or tryptophan. The order of the fields is J gene, V gene, CDR3 protein.

TRBJ2-7 TRBV19 ASSTQNGYEQY
TRBJ2-3 TRBV15 ATSRESPGTDTQY
TRBJ2-7 TRBV30 AWSQIGEQY
TRBJ2-3 TRBV10-2 ASTGGDTQY
TRBJ2-2 TRBV25-1 ASSESLTGAGELF
TRBJ1-1 TRBV7-6 ASSPGWGPNTEAF
TRBJ2-7 TRBV29-1 SVAVGSSYEQY
TRBJ1-2 TRBV4-3 ASSQDSGFYYGYT
TRBJ2-5 TRBV18 ASSPGRGASETQY
TRBJ2-5 TRBV28 ASSLGGTGEETQY
TRBJ1-2 TRBV19 ASSMTAGEVYGYT
TRBJ2-6 TRBV15 ATSRDTGAGANVLT
TRBJ1-2 TRBV30 AWKPRLINYGYT
TRBJ2-3 TRBV7-2 ASSFDRGTDTQY
TRBJ2-5 TRBV2 ASSDGGPTTQY
TRBJ2-7 TRBV5-1 ASSVGGPYEQY
TRBJ1-4 TRBV2 ASSPGTGGSAGEKLF
TRBJ2-3 TRBV9 ASSASGGAVTDTQY
TRBJ1-1 TRBV2 ASSEVPSRRIRAF
TRBJ1-1 TRBV6-5 ASSKGVNTEAF
TRBJ1-6 TRBV11-2 ASSSRAGGLNNSPLH
TRBJ2-2 TRBV29-1 SALRDTGELF
TRBJ1-2 TRBV30 AWSAGGGYT
TRBJ2-3 TRBV5-1 ASSATRSPTDTQY
TRBJ1-1 TRBV30 AWSAEWGGEAF
TRBJ2-4 TRBV29-1 SVTTLPLGPNIQY
TRBJ1-2 TRBV7-2 ASSSRVAQSYT
TRBJ1-3 TRBV30 AWTRTGRNTIY
TRBJ1-4 TRBV29-1 SVVVQGSGEKLF
TRBJ2-4 TRBV6-1 ASSENRQRGNIQY
TRBJ2-1 TRBV5-4 ASSSTSANEQF
TRBJ1-5 TRBV4-3 ASSQLTGQPQH